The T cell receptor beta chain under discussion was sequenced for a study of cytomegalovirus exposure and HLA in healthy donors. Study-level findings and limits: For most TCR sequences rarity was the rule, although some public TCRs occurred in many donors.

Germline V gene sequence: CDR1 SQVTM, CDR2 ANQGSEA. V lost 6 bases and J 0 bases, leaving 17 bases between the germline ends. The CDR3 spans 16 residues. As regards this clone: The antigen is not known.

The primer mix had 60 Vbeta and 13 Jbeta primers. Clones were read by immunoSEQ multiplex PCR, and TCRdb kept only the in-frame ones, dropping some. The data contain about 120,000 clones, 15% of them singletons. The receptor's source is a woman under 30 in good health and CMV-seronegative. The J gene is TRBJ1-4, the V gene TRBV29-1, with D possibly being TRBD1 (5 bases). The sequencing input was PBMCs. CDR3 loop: CSVSGGNGATNEKLFF. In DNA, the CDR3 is TGCAGCGTCTCGGGGGGGAATGGAGCAACTAATGAAAAACTGTTTTTT.